The 4 T cell receptor beta chains presented below share a single source sample, sequenced in a study of CD8 T cells in ankylosing spondylitis. TCRdb reanalysed the 5' RACE reads using MiXCR and keeps one entry per CDR3 protein. The top ten clones hold less than 7.5% of a sample with under 300,000 distinct CDR3 sequences, roughly 10% of them seen once. The sample was blood, either unsorted or a sorted T cell fraction (not recorded which). All receptors derive from a male donor with ankylosing spondylitis or in good health (not recorded which).

This clonotype was found many times. This sequence joins TRBV5-1 and TRBJ2-7, with TRBD1 as a possible D gene (6 bases). The V end was cut by 0 bases, the J end by 5 bases, with 9 bases between. Germline loops: CDR1 SGHRS, CDR2 YFSETQ. The CDR3 sequence is 13 residues long. This CDR3 is CASSLDRDDEQYF. The CDR3 DNA is TGCGCCAGCAGCTTGGACAGGGACGACGAGCAGTACTTC.

This clonotype has ten or more counts. CDR3 nucleotides: TGCAGCGTTGGTATAAGGGGGGGCACAGATACGCAGTATTTT. Amino acids: CSVGIRGGTDTQYF. This chain links TRBV29-1 with TRBJ2-3, with D perhaps TRBD1 or TRBD2 (6 bases each). CDR1 is SQVTM, CDR2 ANQGSEA, per germline. This CDR3 has 14 residues. V was cut by 4 bases and J by 1 base, with 12 bases left in between.

The chain is built from TRBV11-2 and TRBJ1-1; D is uncertain. The ends were cut back, 6 bases at V and 5 bases at J, with 10 bases in the middle. Germline-derived CDR1 and CDR2 are SGHAT and FQNNGV. The CDR3 sequence is 12 residues long. CDR3: CASRQSSTEAFF. In DNA form, the CDR3 reads TGTGCCAGCAGGCAGAGCTCGACTGAAGCTTTCTTT.

This clonotype was picked up many times. The CDR3 DNA follows: TGTGCCAGCAGTTTAATCGATAGCAATCAGCCCCAGCATTTT. Translating gives CASSLIDSNQPQHF. V is TRBV6-5 and J is TRBJ1-5; D is uncertain. This CDR3 has 14 amino acids. V lost 4 bases to trimming and J lost 0 bases, with 7 bases between them. CDR1 is MNHEY and CDR2 is SVGAGI in the germline V gene.